This TCR beta chain was recorded in a study of blood T cell repertoires in COVID-19. Study at large: The samples span acute and convalescent COVID-19 from the United States, Italy and Spain. T cells, B-cell-depleted T cells, or PBMCs provided the cDNA or gDNA that served as material.

The V gene lost 5 bases and the J gene lost 0 bases, with 8 bases spanning the gap. This CDR3 spans 13 amino acids. Germline CDR1 and CDR2: SGDLS and YYNGEE. Under the authors' procedure: Counts of nucleated cells, estimated from reference gene primer amplification, were obtained. The protocol was immunoSEQ multiplex PCR, while the TCRdb copy is restricted to in-frame clones and leaves out a portion. The V and J calls and clone size were taken over from that table, and D and trimming were inferred from the DNA. The sample comprises 250,000 to 350,000 clones, around 87% of which are singletons, and over 2% rests with the top ten.

This clonotype was obtained from a woman between 45 and 65 years old who had recovered from COVID-19. This chain joins TRBV9 and TRBJ1-1; tentative D call: TRBD1 (5 bases). The specimen was peripheral blood. CDR3 in amino acids: CASSSGMNTEAFF. The CDR3 DNA sequence: TGTGCCAGCAGTTCAGGGATGAACACTGAAGCTTTCTTT.